The following is a T cell receptor (beta chain) sequence with its context. From germline, CDR1 is SGHTS and CDR2 YDEGEE. The V end was cut by 3 bases, the J end by 2 bases, with 11 bases between. The CDR3 runs 14 residues. This sample is drawn from a study of T cell changes during pregnancy in multiple sclerosis. Sequencing was performed with immunoSEQ multiplex PCR; in TCRdb, only in-frame clones are kept and a portion is missing. The sample holds about 67,000 clones, roughly nine tenths seen once. The genes are TRBV5-8 and TRBJ1-2; D is unclear. The source of this sequence is a female donor with multiple sclerosis, enrolled in a pregnancy study. The sequencing here drew on peripheral blood, taken in the second trimester of pregnancy. The CDR3 is CASSSPPVNYGYTF. CDR3 nucleotide sequence: TGTGCCAGCAGCTCTCCCCCCGTAAACTATGGCTACACCTTC.